This section outlines one TCR beta chain sequence together with its context. The data stem from a study of blood T cell repertoires in COVID-19. Across fewer than 25 US areas, participants ranged in age from roughly 18 to 95 years. Cohorts were assigned according to the clinical history that participants reported. In Cohort 3, a recovered donor had either two negative PCRs, clearance, or symptom resolution. The length of the CDR3 is 18 residues. The assay was immunoSEQ multiplex PCR, and TCRdb's table has in-frame clones only and misses some. The table includes about 130,000 clones, about 88% detected once.

The receptor comes from a woman in her fifties or sixties who had recovered from COVID-19. J is TRBJ2-2 and V is TRBV21-1; TRBD2 is taken as the D call from the table, unchecked against the DNA. TRBV21-1 is classified as a pseudogene. Specimen: PBMCs or T cells enriched from blood (not recorded which). CDR3 nucleotides: TGTGCCAGCAGCAAACTCGGTAGCGGTACCTCGAACACCGGGGAGCTGTTTTTT. Protein: CASSKLGSGTSNTGELFF.